This T cell receptor beta chain was sequenced in a study of technical replicates of blood from a handful of donors. Sequencing was performed with immunoSEQ multiplex PCR; in TCRdb, only in-frame clones are kept and a portion is missing. The sample holds nearly 80,000 clones, approximately 96% seen once. V was clipped by 8 bases and J by 4 bases; unmatched bases: 8. This CDR3 region has 14 residues. Germline-derived CDR1 and CDR2 are SGHTA and FQGNSA. The specimen was T cells isolated from PBMCs. The J gene is TRBJ1-2, the V gene TRBV7-2; 9 nucleotides agree with TRBD1. This clonotype originated in a human donor in good health. CDR3 in amino acids: CASFLTGGFYGYTF. Here the CDR3 DNA reads TGTGCCAGCTTCTTGACAGGGGGTTTCTATGGCTACACCTTC.